These 19 T cell receptor beta chains were sequenced from one sample in a study of T cells expressing NK-cell markers. TCRdb reanalyzed the 5' RACE reads, giving one entry per CDR3 protein sequence and no DNA. The specimen's table records about 370,000 distinct CDR3 sequences. Sequencing was performed on blood T cells: a sorted CD56 or NKG2C T cell subset, CD4+ or CD8+ T cells, or bulk PBMC T cells (not recorded which). These receptors were collected from a woman aged 45-65 years in good health.

J is TRBJ2-3 and V is TRBV15. The length of the CDR3 is 15 residues. The V gene's germline CDR1 is LNHNV and CDR2 YYDKDF (reference sequence). The CDR3 sequence: CATSREVVGTDTQYF.

This rearrangement joins TRBV2 to TRBJ2-1. Germline V gene lookup returns CDR1 SNHLY and CDR2 FYNNEI. This CDR3 has 12 amino acids. Here the CDR3 reads CASMTANEHQFF.

The J gene is TRBJ1-5, the V gene TRBV6-1; TCRdb reports TRBD1, a call that lacks DNA to check it against. Germline values: CDR1 MNHNS, CDR2 SASEGT. The CDR3 extends over 15 amino acids. The CDR3 loop is CASRPGHYSNQPQHF.

The chain has TRBV4-1 and TRBJ2-5. The CDR3 contains 13 residues. In germline, CDR1 is MGHRA, CDR2 YSYEKL. The CDR3 spells CASSQRREETQYF.

The rearrangement links TRBV2 to TRBJ2-1. The germline CDR1 and CDR2 sequences are SNHLY and FYNNEI. This CDR3 is 14 amino acids long. The CDR3 is CASCVWQKNNEQFF.

The chain employs TRBV25-1 and TRBJ2-3; TCRdb selects TRBD2, and the lack of DNA leaves this call unchecked. Germline CDR1 reads MGHDK; CDR2 reads SYGVNS. The CDR3 contains 16 residues. The CDR3 region is CASSNLGTSGKDTQYF.

The chain links TRBV20-1 to TRBJ2-5; TCRdb returns TRBD2, unconfirmable since there is no DNA. The germline CDR1 and CDR2 sequences are DFQATT and SNEGSKA (reference sequence). CDR3 length: 14 amino acids. The CDR3 reads CSAKIAGGPETQYF.

V usage is TRBV7-9 and J usage is TRBJ2-7; TCRdb designates TRBD2, a call that cannot be tested without DNA. CDR3 length equals 13 residues. Per germline, CDR1 SEHNR and CDR2 FQNEAQ (reference sequence). CDR3: CASSSLALGEQYF.

V gene TRBV7-8 combines with J gene TRBJ2-7; TCRdb's D gene call, TRBD1, goes unchecked for lack of DNA. Per germline, CDR1 SGHVS and CDR2 FQNEAQ. The CDR3 totals 15 residues. This CDR3 reads CASSSGVGQVYEQYF.

The chain links TRBV18 to TRBJ2-5; the TCRdb D gene call, TRBD2, has no DNA to confirm it. Germline lookup yields CDR1 KGHSH and CDR2 LQKENI. This CDR3 contains 12 residues. The CDR3 is CAGRGLGETQYF.

The J gene is TRBJ1-2, the V gene TRBV12-3 or TRBV12-4; TCRdb names TRBD1, which stays unverified in the absence of DNA. The CDR3 has 13 residues. The CDR3 reads CASRYSGAYGYTF.

The genes are TRBV29-1 and TRBJ2-7; TCRdb designates TRBD1, a call that cannot be tested without DNA. The germline V gene encodes CDR1 SQVTM and CDR2 ANQGSEA. There are 13 residues in the CDR3. CDR3 amino acids: CSALIGGGYEQYF.

The V call is TRBV29-1, the J call TRBJ2-7; no DNA is available, so the TRBD1 call from TCRdb remains unchecked. Germline V lookup: CDR1 SQVTM, CDR2 ANQGSEA. CDR3 length: 13 residues. The CDR3 reads CSVGGQGAYEQYF.

The chain combines TRBV29-1 with TRBJ2-7; TCRdb selects TRBD2, and the lack of DNA leaves this call unchecked. CDR3 size: 14 residues. Germline V lookup: CDR1 SQVTM, CDR2 ANQGSEA. Here the CDR3 reads CSVMGLAGPYEQYF.

V is TRBV5-1 and J is TRBJ2-1; TCRdb's D gene call, TRBD2, goes unchecked for lack of DNA. The CDR3 runs to 14 residues. Germline V gives CDR1 SGHRS, CDR2 YFSETQ. The CDR3 here is CASSSGGSYNEQFF.

The chain is built from TRBV2 and TRBJ2-1; TCRdb selects TRBD2, and the lack of DNA leaves this call unchecked. The CDR3 totals 16 residues. Per germline, CDR1 SNHLY and CDR2 FYNNEI. CDR3 in amino acids: CASIGRLAGVLPEQFF.

This sequence joins TRBV12-3 or TRBV12-4 and TRBJ2-1; with no DNA, the TCRdb D assignment of TRBD1 cannot be verified. This CDR3 has 12 amino acids. This chain's CDR3 is CASTLDPPKQFF.

The chain has TRBV25-1 and TRBJ2-1. The germline V gene has CDR1 MGHDK and CDR2 SYGVNS. The CDR3 covers 14 residues. The CDR3 spells CASRGRTTYNEQFF.

The chain carries TRBV5-1 and TRBJ2-3; TCRdb gives TRBD2 as the D gene, but with no DNA this cannot be confirmed. CDR3 size: 16 residues. Germline V gene data show CDR1 as SGHRS and CDR2 as YFSETQ. This CDR3 is CASSLGGSPSTDTQYF.